Here is one T cell receptor (beta chain) with its context. This CDR3 has 13 amino acids. Germline values: CDR1 SGHVS, CDR2 FNYEAQ. With 5 bases removed from V and 5 bases from J, the gap between germline ends came to 12 bases. This specimen belongs to a study of blood T cell repertoires in COVID-19. In the study overall: Sample material is recorded as cDNA or gDNA derived from T cells, B-cell-depleted T cells, or PBMCs.

TCRdb's table, derived via immunoSEQ multiplex PCR, lists solely in-frame clones and lacks some. Among under 450,000 clones listed, roughly nine tenths were seen once. The chain couples TRBV7-6 to TRBJ1-1; perhaps TRBD1 as D (5 bases). Sequencing was performed on PBMCs or T cells enriched from blood (not recorded which). This TCR came from a middle-aged woman who had been exposed to COVID-19. CDR3 sequence reads: CASSPQRGTEAFF. DNA for the CDR3: TGTGCCAGCAGCCCCCAGCGGGGGACTGAAGCTTTCTTT.